This TCR beta chain emerged from a study of T cell repertoires in cytomegalovirus infection. Only a few counts were recorded for this clonotype. What it recognizes is unknown. The CDR3 has 14 amino acids. Trimming cost V 8 bases and J 7 bases, with 20 bases left between them. The V gene's germline CDR1 is MNHEY and CDR2 SMNVEV (reference sequence). TCRdb re-derived calls from the reads in MiXCR, one entry per CDR3 protein. The sample records some 920,000 distinct CDR3 sequences, roughly 30% being singletons. The clonotype was recovered from a human donor in good health (CMV status not recorded). Some clones in this sample may be carry-over from other donors' samples. The chain joins TRBV27 to TRBJ1-1; perhaps TRBD1 as D (5 bases). The sequenced sample was cultured CD8+ T cells from PBMCs, obtained from culture after CMV antigen stimulation. The DNA of the CDR3 is TGTGCCAGCGGATTACAGACCCAGGGACTTGAAGCTTTCTTT. Its protein is CASGLQTQGLEAFF.